This entry lists 30 T cell receptor beta chains sequenced from one sample in a study of cytomegalovirus exposure and HLA in healthy donors. TCRdb's table, derived via immunoSEQ multiplex PCR, lists solely in-frame clones and lacks some. The sample carries roughly 330,000 clones, roughly 87% recorded once. Input material: PBMCs. The receptors stem from a woman aged 25 to 39 in good health and CMV-seropositive.

CDR3 residues: CATRTGALSNQPQHF. CDR3 nucleotide sequence: TGTGCCACCAGAACCGGGGCCCTAAGCAATCAGCCCCAGCATTTT. This rearrangement joins TRBV27 to TRBJ1-5; tentatively, D is TRBD1 (5 bases). V was clipped by 10 bases and J by 1 base, with 17 bases between them. The CDR3 loop spans 15 amino acids. Germline CDR1 and CDR2: MNHEY and SMNVEV (reference sequence).

The rearrangement links TRBV19 to TRBJ2-1; possibly TRBD1 for D (5 bases). V dropped 8 bases and J dropped 1 base, with 9 bases sitting between them. Germline V gene sequence: CDR1 LNHDA, CDR2 SQIVND (reference sequence). The CDR3 is 13 residues long. The CDR3 is CASGAGSYNEQFF. The CDR3 nucleotides read TGTGCCAGTGGGGCAGGGTCCTACAATGAGCAGTTCTTC.

This clone was seen more than once but under ten times. The J gene is TRBJ1-6, the V gene TRBV9, with D perhaps TRBD1 (5 bases). The germline V gene encodes CDR1 SGDLS and CDR2 YYNGEE. Trimming removed 0 bases from V and 7 bases from J, with 11 bases in between. CDR3 size: 15 residues. The DNA of the CDR3 is TGTGCCAGCAGCGTAGCCTCGGGGGGGAATTCACCCCTCCACTTT. This translates into CASSVASGGNSPLHF.

V and J are TRBV6-6 and TRBJ2-7; 9 positions match TRBD1. V trimming: 0 bases; J trimming: 5 bases; junction bases outside the gene matches: 5. The CDR3 extends over 15 amino acids. The germline CDR1 and CDR2 sequences are MNHNY and SVGAGI (reference sequence). CDR3 nucleotide sequence: TGTGCCAGCAGTTACTCCGGGACAGGGATCGACGAGCAGTACTTC. This gives the protein CASSYSGTGIDEQYF.

The chain is built from TRBV29-1 and TRBJ2-7; D not certain. The V gene's germline CDR1 is SQVTM and CDR2 ANQGSEA. V shed 1 base and J shed 2 bases, with 9 bases lying between them. The CDR3 runs to 13 residues. The CDR3 sequence: CSVEAPGAYEQYF. CDR3 in DNA: TGCAGCGTTGAAGCGCCAGGAGCCTACGAGCAGTACTTC.

This rearrangement joins TRBV19 to TRBJ1-2; D perhaps matches TRBD1 (6 bases). V shed 3 bases and J shed 8 bases, with 16 bases lying between them. CDR3 length: 14 amino acids. The germline V gene has CDR1 LNHDA and CDR2 SQIVND (reference sequence). CDR3 protein: CASSIGDRLDGYTF. CDR3 nucleotide sequence: TGTGCCAGTAGTATCGGAGACAGGTTGGACGGCTACACCTTC.

This clone was seen a handful of times. This sequence joins TRBV10-1 and TRBJ1-2; weak D call: TRBD1 (5 bases). Trimming shortened V by 2 bases and J by 0 bases, and 16 bases separated the two germline ends. The CDR3 contains 17 residues. The germline V gene has CDR1 WNHNN and CDR2 SYGVQD (reference sequence). As DNA, the CDR3 is TGCGCCAGCAGTGAGGATTTTGGTCCAGGGACTAACTATGGCTACACCTTC. Protein product: CASSEDFGPGTNYGYTF.

V gene TRBV12-5 combines with J gene TRBJ1-1; perhaps TRBD1 as D (5 bases). CDR1 and CDR2 (germline): LGHNT, FRNRAP. CDR3 size: 12 residues. V was pared by 2 bases and J by 7 bases, with 8 bases between. The CDR3 sequence: CASGLLGGEAFF. CDR3 DNA sequence: TGTGCTAGTGGTTTGCTCGGGGGTGAAGCTTTCTTT.

This chain uses TRBV15 with TRBJ2-7, with D uncertain. V was trimmed by 4 bases and J by 5 bases, leaving 12 bases between them. This CDR3 spans 13 amino acids. The germline V gene encodes CDR1 LNHNV and CDR2 YYDKDF (reference sequence). The CDR3 sequence is CATSIISPHEQYF. CDR3 coding DNA: TGTGCCACCAGCATCATAAGTCCTCACGAGCAGTACTTC. Complete variable domain (other parts from reference TRBV15 and TRBJ2-7): DAMVIQNPRYQVTQFGKPVTLSCSQTLNHNVMYWYQQKSSQAPKLLFHYYDKDFNNEADTPDNFQSRRPNTSFCFLDIRSPGLGDTAMYLCATSIISPHEQYFGPGTRLTVT.

The chain employs TRBV7-9 and TRBJ1-2, with TRBD1 matching over 10 bases. The trim removed 5 bases at V and 8 bases at J, leaving 8 bases unmatched. This CDR3 contains 14 residues. From germline, CDR1 is SEHNR and CDR2 FQNEAQ (reference sequence). CDR3: CASSPGTGDWGYTF. The CDR3 nucleotides are TGTGCCAGCAGCCCAGGGACAGGGGATTGGGGCTACACCTTC.

The chain links TRBV13 to TRBJ2-3; 9 bases map to TRBD1. The CDR3 consists of 15 residues. After removal of 3 bases from V and 3 bases from J, the junction contained 4 bases not matched to a gene. CDR1 is PRHDT and CDR2 is FYEKMQ in the germline V gene (reference sequence). For the CDR3, the DNA is TGTGCCAGCAGCTTCGACAGGGGGTTTACAGATACGCAGTATTTT. Encoded protein: CASSFDRGFTDTQYF.

V gene TRBV6-6 combines with J gene TRBJ2-7; D is possibly TRBD1 (5 bases). This CDR3 comprises 13 residues. V gave up 3 bases and J gave up 2 bases, with 8 bases separating them. Per the germline V gene, CDR1 is MNHNY and CDR2 is SVGAGI (reference sequence). The CDR3 nucleotides are TGTGCCAGCAGTTATGACAGCCCCTACGAGCAGTACTTC. This encodes CASSYDSPYEQYF.

The genes are TRBV29-1 and TRBJ1-1, with unresolved D. The germline CDR1 and CDR2 sequences are SQVTM and ANQGSEA. Deletions cut 5 bases from V and 0 bases from J, with 13 bases between. The CDR3 is 14 residues long. The CDR3 region has the DNA TGCAGCGTTAGCGTCGGGCGGTTGAACACTGAAGCTTTCTTT. Translating it yields CSVSVGRLNTEAFF.

The chain carries TRBV18 and TRBJ2-2; 7 bases are shared with TRBD1. This CDR3 is built from 21 residues. CDR1 is KGHSH and CDR2 is LQKENI in the germline V gene. V shed 3 bases and J 2 bases; nucleotides not matched to a gene: 21. This chain's CDR3 is CASSPRPGQITGGLNTGELFF. The CDR3 DNA reads as TGTGCCAGCTCACCCCGGCCGGGACAGATAACAGGTGGCCTTAACACCGGGGAGCTGTTTTTT.

The chain has TRBV27 and TRBJ1-2; D may be TRBD1 (5 bases). The V gene's germline CDR1 is MNHEY and CDR2 SMNVEV (reference sequence). Deletions cut 10 bases from V and 6 bases from J, with 15 bases between. This CDR3 spans 12 amino acids. The CDR3 loop is CAIRAGINGYTF. CDR3 DNA: TGTGCCATCAGGGCAGGCATTAATGGCTACACCTTC.

The chain carries TRBV30 and TRBJ2-7, with 8 bases that match TRBD2. Germline assignment: CDR1 GTSNPN and CDR2 SVGIG (reference sequence). Trimming removed 3 bases from V and 0 bases from J; junction bases left unmatched: 13. The CDR3 length is 17 residues. DNA for the CDR3: TGTGCCTGGAGAGCCTCCCCGGCCGGGACTAGCTCCTACGAGCAGTACTTC. It specifies CAWRASPAGTSSYEQYF.

J is TRBJ2-7 and V is TRBV9, with D unclear. V was trimmed by 3 bases and J by 2 bases, leaving 12 bases between them. Looked up from germline, CDR1 is SGDLS and CDR2 is YYNGEE. The CDR3 has 14 residues. CDR3 residues: CASSADQATYEQYF. The CDR3 DNA is TGTGCCAGCAGCGCAGACCAGGCTACCTACGAGCAGTACTTC.

The chain links TRBV30 to TRBJ2-5, with D uncertain. Trimming pared 0 bases from V and 4 bases from J, leaving 6 bases between. The CDR3 consists of 12 residues. The germline V gene encodes CDR1 GTSNPN and CDR2 SVGIG (reference sequence). CDR3 sequence: CAWSVHSETQYF. The CDR3 region has the DNA TGTGCCTGGAGTGTACACTCAGAGACCCAGTACTTC.

The rearrangement joins TRBV30 to TRBJ1-5, with TRBD1 identical over 7 bases. This CDR3 has 14 amino acids. Trimming cost V 4 bases and J 4 bases; bases outside gene matches: 7. CDR1 is GTSNPN, CDR2 SVGIG, per germline (reference sequence). This chain's CDR3 is CAWTQGGGNQPQHF. The CDR3, as DNA: TGTGCCTGGACCCAGGGGGGGGGTAATCAGCCCCAGCATTTT.

J is TRBJ1-1 and V is TRBV19; D might be TRBD1 (6 bases). Trimming removed 4 bases from V and 3 bases from J, with 9 bases in between. CDR3 length: 13 amino acids. CDR1 and CDR2 (germline): LNHDA, SQIVND (reference sequence). CDR3 nucleotides: TGTGCCAGTAGTAAGGGGGTCTACACTGAAGCTTTCTTT. Protein: CASSKGVYTEAFF.

The chain carries TRBV2 and TRBJ1-2, with D hard to call. Germline assignment: CDR1 SNHLY and CDR2 FYNNEI. CDR3 length: 12 residues. Trimming cost V 4 bases and J 5 bases, with 8 bases left between them. This CDR3 is CASSVTDYGYTF. DNA of the CDR3: TGTGCCAGCAGTGTGACGGATTATGGCTACACCTTC. The full variable domain, its missing parts supplied by reference TRBV2 and TRBJ1-2, is EPEVTQTPSHQVTQMGQEVILRCVPISNHLYFYWYRQILGQKVEFLVSFYNNEISEKSEIFDDQFSVERPDGSNFTLKIRSTKLEDSAMYFCASSVTDYGYTFGSGTRLTVV.

In nucleotides, the CDR3 is TGCAGCGTTGGGACTTTCTACGAGCAGTACTTC. Protein sequence: CSVGTFYEQYF. The chain links TRBV29-1 to TRBJ2-7; tentatively, D is TRBD2 (5 bases). With 4 bases removed from V and 3 bases from J, the gap between germline ends came to 7 bases. The germline V gene encodes CDR1 SQVTM and CDR2 ANQGSEA. The CDR3 loop spans 11 amino acids.

CDR3 coding DNA: TGTGCCAGCAGCTGGTACAGCTCAGGGGATACGCAGTATTTT. Encoded protein: CASSWYSSGDTQYF. This chain uses TRBV27 with TRBJ2-3, with D maybe TRBD1 (5 bases). V lost 6 bases to trimming and J lost 6 bases, with 16 bases between them. The CDR3 is made up of 14 amino acids. Germline V gene lookup returns CDR1 MNHEY and CDR2 SMNVEV (reference sequence).

The chain has TRBV4-2 and TRBJ2-1, with 8 bases identical to TRBD1. Trimming took 4 bases from V and 7 from J; bases not matched to a gene: 3. The CDR3 totals 13 residues. Germline V gene data show CDR1 as LGHNA and CDR2 as YNFKEQ. DNA for the CDR3: TGTGCCAGCAGCCCGGACAGGGATAATGAGCAGTTCTTC. Translation: CASSPDRDNEQFF.

The chain is built from TRBV13 and TRBJ2-7; D call uncertain. The V end lost 5 bases, the J end lost 3 bases, and 14 bases lay between the germline ends. From germline, CDR1 is PRHDT and CDR2 FYEKMQ (reference sequence). The CDR3 length is 14 residues. The CDR3 here is CASSPGNRFYEQYF. The CDR3 nucleotides are TGTGCCAGCAGCCCGGGCAACCGATTCTACGAGCAGTACTTC.

J is TRBJ2-1 and V is TRBV29-1; 7 bases match TRBD2. After removal of 3 bases from V and 8 bases from J, the junction contained 7 bases not matched to a gene. The CDR3 covers 13 residues. CDR1 and CDR2 from the germline V gene are SQVTM and ANQGSEA. CDR3 DNA sequence: TGCAGCGTTGAGCGGGAGCGACCGGATGAGCAGTTCTTC. Encoded protein: CSVERERPDEQFF.

The chain combines TRBV7-8 with TRBJ1-5, with a tentative D call TRBD1 (5 bases). There are 18 residues in the CDR3. V was pared by 1 base and J by 0 bases, with 16 bases between. Per germline, CDR1 SGHVS and CDR2 FQNEAQ. Here the CDR3 DNA reads TGTGCCAGCAGCTTAGGGGTGACAGCACGATATAGCAATCAGCCCCAGCATTTT. Translation gives CASSLGVTARYSNQPQHF.

This chain links TRBV7-2 with TRBJ1-2; 7 bases agree with TRBD1. V lost 5 bases to trimming and J lost 5 bases; unmatched junction nucleotides: 5. The V gene's germline CDR1 is SGHTA and CDR2 FQGNSA. The CDR3 sequence is 13 residues long. The CDR3 reads CASSPRTGYGYTF. DNA for the CDR3: TGTGCCAGCAGCCCAAGGACAGGTTATGGCTACACCTTC.

The chain uses TRBV19 and TRBJ1-2; D unclear. Germline loops: CDR1 LNHDA, CDR2 SQIVND (reference sequence). This CDR3 is built from 13 residues. Trimming took 3 bases from V and 5 from J, leaving 10 bases between them. For the CDR3, the DNA is TGTGCCAGTAGTATTAACAGCCTATATGGCTACACCTTC. It translates to CASSINSLYGYTF.

With regard to this clone: The same CDR3 also results from other DNA sequences found in this sample. The V and J genes are TRBV2 and TRBJ1-1; D call uncertain. Germline CDR1 and CDR2: SNHLY and FYNNEI. Between the trimmed V and J ends, which lost 3 bases and 0 bases, there was a span of 5 bases. The CDR3 extends over 13 amino acids. The CDR3 nucleotides are TGTGCCAGCAGTGAGAGGGTGAACACTGAAGCTTTCTTT. It translates to CASSERVNTEAFF. Filled out from reference TRBV2 and TRBJ1-1, the complete variable domain reads EPEVTQTPSHQVTQMGQEVILRCVPISNHLYFYWYRQILGQKVEFLVSFYNNEISEKSEIFDDQFSVERPDGSNFTLKIRSTKLEDSAMYFCASSERVNTEAFFGQGTRLTVV.